This T cell receptor (beta chain) was identified during a study of blood T cells in healthy people across ages. PCR was performed a second time for about 7 to 12 cycles using a sample-barcoded 5' primer and a J-beta primer mix. From the 5' RACE reads, TCRdb called clonotypes with MiXCR, one entry per CDR3 protein. Here the sample spans hundreds of thousands of distinct CDR3 sequences, less than 80% being singletons. The CDR3 runs to 15 residues. The germline V gene encodes CDR1 SGHTA and CDR2 FQGNSA. The ends lost 3 bases at V and 0 bases at J; junction bases unmatched: 4. The rearrangement joins TRBV7-2 to TRBJ2-7; 8 positions agree with TRBD1. Sequencing was carried out using blood. The source of this sequence is a man aged 25 to 40 in good health. The CDR3 DNA follows: TGTGCCAGCAGCTTCCGGGACAGGTCCTCCTACGAGCAGTACTTC. It codes for CASSFRDRSSYEQYF.